The 7 T cell receptor beta chains listed next were all sequenced from one sample in a study of blood T cell repertoires in COVID-19. The repertoire was sequenced with immunoSEQ multiplex PCR; TCRdb's copy has only in-frame clones and lacks some. The data show approximately 320,000 clones, with approximately 85% seen just once and roughly 7.8% held by the top ten. The specimen was peripheral blood. These TCRs come from a human donor in a cohort sampled during active COVID-19.

The gene calls are TRBV9 and TRBJ2-1; 12 bases fit TRBD2. The trim removed 0 bases at V and 3 bases at J, leaving 1 base unmatched. CDR3 length: 16 residues. The V gene's germline CDR1 is SGDLS and CDR2 YYNGEE. The DNA for the CDR3 is TGTGCCAGCAGCGTAGGACTAGCGGGGGTCTACAATGAGCAGTTCTTC. This gives the protein CASSVGLAGVYNEQFF.

The chain carries TRBV27 and TRBJ1-1, with 8 bases fitting TRBD1. The J segment lost 11 bases and the V segment lost 6 bases, leaving 20 bases of the junction unmatched. The length of the CDR3 is 16 residues. Looked up from germline, CDR1 is MNHEY and CDR2 is SMNVEV (reference sequence). The CDR3 DNA sequence: TGTGCCAGCAGCCACTCCCCGGGACAGGCTATTGGAGAGGCTTTCTTT. This gives the protein CASSHSPGQAIGEAFF.

This sequence joins TRBV10-3 and TRBJ2-1; D is undetermined. Germline lookup yields CDR1 ENHRY and CDR2 SYGVKD. Trimming removed 5 bases from V and 5 bases from J, with 4 bases in between. This CDR3 has 11 residues. The chain's CDR3 is CAISSNNEQFF. In DNA, the CDR3 is TGTGCCATCAGTTCTAACAATGAGCAGTTCTTC.

The chain recombines TRBV6-1 with TRBJ1-4; maybe TRBD1 (5 bases). The CDR3 runs 16 residues. Germline V lookup: CDR1 MNHNS, CDR2 SASEGT. V was trimmed by 1 base and J by 7 bases, leaving 16 bases between them. The DNA of the CDR3 is TGTGCCAGCAGTGAAGGATCAGGGCCTTTAACTGAAAAACTGTTTTTT. Translated, it gives CASSEGSGPLTEKLFF.

CDR3 bases: TGTGCCACCAGTCCAACAGGCTTAAAAGCTAACTATGGCTACACCTTC. Protein sequence: CATSPTGLKANYGYTF. This chain links TRBV24-1 with TRBJ1-2; D perhaps matches TRBD1 (5 bases). The ends were cut back, 6 bases at V and 0 bases at J, with 16 bases in the middle. Germline CDR1 reads KGHDR; CDR2 reads SFDVKD. This CDR3 is 16 amino acids long.

The gene calls are TRBV25-1 and TRBJ1-2, with 10 nucleotides matching TRBD1. The V segment lost 4 bases and the J segment 4 bases; nucleotides outside the gene matches: 9. The CDR3 contains 16 residues. Germline V gene sequence: CDR1 MGHDK, CDR2 SYGVNS. The CDR3 sequence: CASSAGTGAPFYGYTF. The DNA for the CDR3 is TGTGCCAGCAGTGCCGGGACAGGGGCCCCCTTCTATGGCTACACCTTC.

In DNA, the CDR3 is TGTGCCAGCAGGCCTGACAGGGTGGAAAAACTGTTTTTT. Its protein product is CASRPDRVEKLFF. The chain carries TRBV6-5 and TRBJ1-4; 7 bases line up with TRBD1. The CDR3 has 13 residues. Unmatched junction bases numbered 6, after V lost 6 bases and J lost 8 bases. Per the germline V gene, CDR1 is MNHEY and CDR2 is SVGAGI.